This TCR beta chain was profiled in a study of T cells in Graves' hyperthyroidism and ophthalmopathy. Uncontrolled infection, other autoimmune disease, pregnancy and lactation each barred patients from inclusion. The authors took PBMCs from 10 ml fresh peripheral blood. RNA transcripts were the template for amplifying TCR beta CDR3 regions. HTBI primers were used for first-round RT-PCR of the TCR CDR3. TCRdb reprocessed the multiplex PCR reads via MiXCR and lists one record per CDR3 protein. The table includes about 290,000 distinct CDR3 sequences, around 20% detected once. CDR3 length equals 16 residues. Germline CDR1 and CDR2: MNHEY and SVGEGT. Trimming took 0 bases from V and 3 from J; bases not matched to a gene: 4.

The sample taken for sequencing was blood. The TCR sequence derives from a man in his fifties or sixties with Graves' ophthalmopathy. The rearrangement joins TRBV6-2 or TRBV6-3 to TRBJ2-2; TRBD2 matches 7 bases. CDR3 sequence (DNA): TGTGCCAGCAGTTACTCCGGGGGAGGGTACACCGGGGAGCTGTTTTTT. This sequence encodes CASSYSGGGYTGELFF.